The sequence of this T cell receptor beta chain was determined in a study of shared clonotypes between healthy human individuals. With V trimmed by 4 bases and J by 6 bases, 4 bases remained unmatched. The CDR3 extends over 15 amino acids. The germline V gene has CDR1 SGHDN and CDR2 FVKESK. HIV-negative, healthy adults without recent acute infections or vaccinations were the donors. Profiling relied on immunoSEQ multiplex PCR, and the TCRdb table lists in-frame clones only, not all of them. The data contain about 680,000 clones, more than 70% of them singletons. The rearrangement links TRBV14 to TRBJ2-2, with TRBD2 identical over 11 bases. Specimen: memory CD4+ T cells sorted from blood. Subset here: CD45RA-negative fraction. This clonotype originated in a woman in her thirties in good health. The CDR3: CASSPLAGVAGELFF. CDR3 coding DNA: TGTGCCAGCAGCCCACTAGCGGGAGTGGCCGGGGAGCTGTTTTTT.